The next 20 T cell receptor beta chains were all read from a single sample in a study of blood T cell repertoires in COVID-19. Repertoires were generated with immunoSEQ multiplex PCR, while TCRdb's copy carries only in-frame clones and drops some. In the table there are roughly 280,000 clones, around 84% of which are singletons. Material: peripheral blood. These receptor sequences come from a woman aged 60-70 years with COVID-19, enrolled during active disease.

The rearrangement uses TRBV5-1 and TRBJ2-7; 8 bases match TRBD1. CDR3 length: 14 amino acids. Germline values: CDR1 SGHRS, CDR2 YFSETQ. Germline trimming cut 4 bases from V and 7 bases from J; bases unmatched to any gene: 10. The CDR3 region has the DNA TGCGCCAGCAGCAATGGACAGGGCCCGCGGGAGCAGTACTTC. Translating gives CASSNGQGPREQYF.

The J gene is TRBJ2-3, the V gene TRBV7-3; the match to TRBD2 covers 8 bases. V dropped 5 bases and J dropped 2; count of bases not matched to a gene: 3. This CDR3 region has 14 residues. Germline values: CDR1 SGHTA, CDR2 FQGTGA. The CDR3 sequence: CASSPLAATDTQYF. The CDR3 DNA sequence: TGTGCCAGCAGCCCACTAGCGGCCACAGATACGCAGTATTTT.

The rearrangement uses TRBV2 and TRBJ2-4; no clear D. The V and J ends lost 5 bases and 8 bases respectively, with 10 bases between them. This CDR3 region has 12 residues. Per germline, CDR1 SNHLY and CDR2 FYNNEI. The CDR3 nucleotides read TGTGCCAGCAGTCGCGGCGGAGACATTCAGTACTTC. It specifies CASSRGGDIQYF.

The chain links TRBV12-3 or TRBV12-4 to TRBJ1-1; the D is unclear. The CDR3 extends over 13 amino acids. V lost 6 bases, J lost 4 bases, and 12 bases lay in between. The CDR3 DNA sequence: TGTGCCAGCAGCCCCGGACTAGCCACTGAAGCTTTCTTT. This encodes CASSPGLATEAFF.

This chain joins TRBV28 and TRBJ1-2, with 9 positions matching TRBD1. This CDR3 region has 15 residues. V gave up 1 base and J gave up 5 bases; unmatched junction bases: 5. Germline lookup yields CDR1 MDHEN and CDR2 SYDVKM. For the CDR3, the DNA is TGTGCCAGCAGTTTATACAGGGGGCTGGGGTATGGCTACACCTTC. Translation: CASSLYRGLGYGYTF.

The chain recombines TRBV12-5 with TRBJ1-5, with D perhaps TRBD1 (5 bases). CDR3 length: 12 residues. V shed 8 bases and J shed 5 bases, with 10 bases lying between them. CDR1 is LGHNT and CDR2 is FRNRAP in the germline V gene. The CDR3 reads CASWGGYQPQHF. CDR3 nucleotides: TGTGCTAGTTGGGGGGGGTATCAGCCCCAGCATTTT.

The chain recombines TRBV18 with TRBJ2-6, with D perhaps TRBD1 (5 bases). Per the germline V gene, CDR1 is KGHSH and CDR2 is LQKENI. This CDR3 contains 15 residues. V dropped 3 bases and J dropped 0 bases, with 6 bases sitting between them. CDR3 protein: CASSPQGSGANVLTF. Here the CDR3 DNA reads TGTGCCAGCTCACCCCAGGGCTCTGGGGCCAACGTCCTGACTTTC.

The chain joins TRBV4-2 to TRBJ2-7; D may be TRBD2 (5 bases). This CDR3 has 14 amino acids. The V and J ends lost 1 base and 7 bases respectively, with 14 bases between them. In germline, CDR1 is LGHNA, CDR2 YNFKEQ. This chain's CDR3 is CASSQVAGRGEQYF. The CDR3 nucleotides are TGTGCCAGCAGCCAAGTGGCAGGCCGCGGGGAGCAGTACTTC.

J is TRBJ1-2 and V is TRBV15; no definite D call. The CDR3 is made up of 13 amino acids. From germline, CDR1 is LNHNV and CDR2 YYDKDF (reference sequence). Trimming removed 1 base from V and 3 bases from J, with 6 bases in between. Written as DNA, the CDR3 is TGTGCCACCAGCAGAGGACGGGACTATGGCTACACCTTC. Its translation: CATSRGRDYGYTF. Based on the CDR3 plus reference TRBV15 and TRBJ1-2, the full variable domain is DAMVIQNPRYQVTQFGKPVTLSCSQTLNHNVMYWYQQKSSQAPKLLFHYYDKDFNNEADTPDNFQSRRPNTSFCFLDIRSPGLGDTAMYLCATSRGRDYGYTFGSGTRLTVV.

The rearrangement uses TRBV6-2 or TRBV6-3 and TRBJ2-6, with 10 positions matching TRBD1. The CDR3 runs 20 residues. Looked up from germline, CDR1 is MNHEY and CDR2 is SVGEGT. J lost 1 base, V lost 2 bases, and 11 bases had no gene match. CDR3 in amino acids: CASSYLTGTGESSGANVLTF. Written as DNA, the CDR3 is TGTGCCAGCAGTTACCTAACCGGGACAGGGGAAAGTTCTGGGGCCAACGTCCTGACTTTC.

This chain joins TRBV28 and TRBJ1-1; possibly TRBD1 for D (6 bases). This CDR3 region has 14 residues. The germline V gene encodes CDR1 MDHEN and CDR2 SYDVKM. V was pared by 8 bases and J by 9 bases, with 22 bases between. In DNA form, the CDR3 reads TGTGCCAGCGGACAGACTGCAGGCGTGATCAAAGCTTTCTTT. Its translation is CASGQTAGVIKAFF.

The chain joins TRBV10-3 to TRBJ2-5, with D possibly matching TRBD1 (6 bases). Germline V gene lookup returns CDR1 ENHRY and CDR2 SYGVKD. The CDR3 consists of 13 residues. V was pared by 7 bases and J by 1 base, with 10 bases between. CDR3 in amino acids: CAIKGQLQETQYF. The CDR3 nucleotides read TGTGCCATCAAAGGACAGCTCCAAGAGACCCAGTACTTC.

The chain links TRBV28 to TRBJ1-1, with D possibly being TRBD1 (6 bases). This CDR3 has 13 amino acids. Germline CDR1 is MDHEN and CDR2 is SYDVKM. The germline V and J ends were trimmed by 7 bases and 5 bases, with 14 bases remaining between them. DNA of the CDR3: TGTGCCAGCAAAGGGGGGGGTAGAACTGAAGCTTTCTTT. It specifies CASKGGGRTEAFF.

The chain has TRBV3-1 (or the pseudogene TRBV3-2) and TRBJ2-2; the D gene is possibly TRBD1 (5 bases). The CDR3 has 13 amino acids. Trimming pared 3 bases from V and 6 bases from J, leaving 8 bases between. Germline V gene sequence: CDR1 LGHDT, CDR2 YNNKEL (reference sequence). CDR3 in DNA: TGTGCCAGCAGCCACCTAGGGGCCGGGGAGCTGTTTTTT. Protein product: CASSHLGAGELFF.

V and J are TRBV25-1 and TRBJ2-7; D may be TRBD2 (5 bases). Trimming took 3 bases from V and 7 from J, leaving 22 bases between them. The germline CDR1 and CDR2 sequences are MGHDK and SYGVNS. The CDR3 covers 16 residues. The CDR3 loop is CASSDGAASRPGEQYF. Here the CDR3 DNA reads TGTGCCAGCAGTGATGGTGCAGCCTCTCGGCCGGGAGAGCAGTACTTC.

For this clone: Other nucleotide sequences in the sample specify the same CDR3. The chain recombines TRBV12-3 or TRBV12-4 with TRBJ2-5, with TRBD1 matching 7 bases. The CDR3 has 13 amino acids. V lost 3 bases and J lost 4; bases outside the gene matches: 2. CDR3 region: CASSLTGRETQYF. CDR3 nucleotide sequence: TGTGCCAGCAGTTTGACAGGGAGAGAGACCCAGTACTTC.

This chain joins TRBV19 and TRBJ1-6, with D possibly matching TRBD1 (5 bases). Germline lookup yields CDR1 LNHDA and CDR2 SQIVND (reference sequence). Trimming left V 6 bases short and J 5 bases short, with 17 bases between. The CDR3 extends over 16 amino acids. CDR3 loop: CASSGWGLENNSPLHF. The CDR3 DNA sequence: TGTGCCAGTAGCGGATGGGGACTCGAAAATAATTCACCCCTCCACTTT.

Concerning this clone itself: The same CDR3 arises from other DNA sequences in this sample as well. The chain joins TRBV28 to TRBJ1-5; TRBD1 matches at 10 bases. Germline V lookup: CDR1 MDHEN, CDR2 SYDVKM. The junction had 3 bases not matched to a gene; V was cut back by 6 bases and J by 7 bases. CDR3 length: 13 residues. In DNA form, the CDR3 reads TGTGCCAGCAGCGGGACAGGGGTGCAGCCCCAGCATTTT. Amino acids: CASSGTGVQPQHF. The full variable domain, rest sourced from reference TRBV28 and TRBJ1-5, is DVKVTQSSRYLVKRTGEKVFLECVQDMDHENMFWYRQDPGLGLRLIYFSYDVKMKEKGDIPEGYSVSREKKERFSLILESASTNQTSMYLCASSGTGVQPQHFGDGTRLSIL.

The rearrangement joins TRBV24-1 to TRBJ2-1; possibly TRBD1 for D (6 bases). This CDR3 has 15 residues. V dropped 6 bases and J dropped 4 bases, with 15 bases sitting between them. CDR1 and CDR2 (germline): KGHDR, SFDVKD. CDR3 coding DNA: TGTGCCACCAGTTCCGGGACACGGATATACAATGAGCAGTTCTTC. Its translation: CATSSGTRIYNEQFF.

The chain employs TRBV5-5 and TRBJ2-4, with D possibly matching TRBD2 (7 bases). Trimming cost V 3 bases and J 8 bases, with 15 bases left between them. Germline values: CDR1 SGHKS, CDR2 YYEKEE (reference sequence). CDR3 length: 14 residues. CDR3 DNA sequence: TGTGCCAGCAGCTCTGGGGGGGGCCGGGACATTCAGTACTTC. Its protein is CASSSGGGRDIQYF.